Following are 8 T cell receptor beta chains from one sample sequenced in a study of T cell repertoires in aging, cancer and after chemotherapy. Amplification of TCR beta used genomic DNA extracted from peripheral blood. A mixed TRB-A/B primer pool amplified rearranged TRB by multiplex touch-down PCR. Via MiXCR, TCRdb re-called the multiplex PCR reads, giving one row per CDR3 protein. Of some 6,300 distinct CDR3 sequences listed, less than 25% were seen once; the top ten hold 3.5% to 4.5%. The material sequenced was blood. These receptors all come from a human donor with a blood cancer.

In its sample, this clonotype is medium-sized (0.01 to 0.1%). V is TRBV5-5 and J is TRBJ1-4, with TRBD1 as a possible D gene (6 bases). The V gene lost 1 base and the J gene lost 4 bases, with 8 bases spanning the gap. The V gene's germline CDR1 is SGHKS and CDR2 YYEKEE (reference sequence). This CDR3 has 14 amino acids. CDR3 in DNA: TGTGCCAGCAGCTTGACAGGGATTAATGAAAAACTGTTTTTT. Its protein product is CASSLTGINEKLFF.

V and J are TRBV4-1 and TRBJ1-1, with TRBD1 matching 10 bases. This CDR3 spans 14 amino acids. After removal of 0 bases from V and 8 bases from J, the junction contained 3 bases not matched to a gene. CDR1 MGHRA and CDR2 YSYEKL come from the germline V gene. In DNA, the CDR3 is TGCGCCAGCAGCCAAGAATGGGACAGGGGAGAAGCTTTCTTT. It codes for CASSQEWDRGEAFF.

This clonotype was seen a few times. CDR3 DNA: TGTGCCAGTAGTATAGCGGGAGGCGGGAATGAGCAGTTCTTC. Amino acids: CASSIAGGGNEQFF. V is TRBV19 and J is TRBJ2-1; 7 positions agree with TRBD2. CDR3 length equals 14 residues. The V and J ends lost 1 base and 7 bases, in that order; junction bases with no gene match: 4. CDR1 and CDR2 from the germline V gene are LNHDA and SQIVND (reference sequence).

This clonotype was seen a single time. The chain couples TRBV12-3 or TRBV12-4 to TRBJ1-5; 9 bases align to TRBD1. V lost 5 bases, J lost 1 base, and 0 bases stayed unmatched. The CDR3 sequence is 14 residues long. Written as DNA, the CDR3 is TGTGCCAGCAGTGGACAGGGGAGCAATCAGCCCCAGCATTTT. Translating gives CASSGQGSNQPQHF.

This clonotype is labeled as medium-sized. CDR3 sequence (DNA): TGTGCCAGCAGTACGACAGGAACGACTGGGGCCAACGTCCTGACTTTC. Translation gives CASSTTGTTGANVLTF. V is TRBV12-3 or TRBV12-4 and J is TRBJ2-6, with D tentatively TRBD1 (6 bases). This CDR3 region has 16 residues. Trimming took 5 bases from V and 2 from J, leaving 13 bases between them.

Here the CDR3 DNA reads TGTGCCAGTAGTTTGCGACAGGGCACGAACACTGAAGCTTTCTTT. It specifies CASSLRQGTNTEAFF. The rearrangement uses TRBV19 and TRBJ1-1; the match to TRBD1 covers 7 bases. J was trimmed by 1 base and V by 5 bases; bases with no gene match: 7. The CDR3 runs to 15 residues. Germline V gene lookup returns CDR1 LNHDA and CDR2 SQIVND (reference sequence).

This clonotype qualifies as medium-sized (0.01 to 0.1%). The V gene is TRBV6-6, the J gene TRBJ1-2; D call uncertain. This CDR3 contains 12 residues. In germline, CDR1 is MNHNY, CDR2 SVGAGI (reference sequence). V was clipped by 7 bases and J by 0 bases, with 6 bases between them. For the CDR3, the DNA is TGTGCCAGCACCCGGGCTAACTATGGCTACACCTTC. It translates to CASTRANYGYTF.

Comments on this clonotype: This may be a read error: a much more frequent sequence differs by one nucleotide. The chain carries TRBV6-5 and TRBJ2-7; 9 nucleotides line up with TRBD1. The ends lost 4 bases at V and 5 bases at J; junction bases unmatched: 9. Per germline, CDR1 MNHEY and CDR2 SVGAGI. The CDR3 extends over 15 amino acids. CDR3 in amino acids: CASSCSGQGGDEQYF. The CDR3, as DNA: TGTGCCAGCAGTTGCTCGGGACAGGGAGGGGACGAGCAGTACTTC.